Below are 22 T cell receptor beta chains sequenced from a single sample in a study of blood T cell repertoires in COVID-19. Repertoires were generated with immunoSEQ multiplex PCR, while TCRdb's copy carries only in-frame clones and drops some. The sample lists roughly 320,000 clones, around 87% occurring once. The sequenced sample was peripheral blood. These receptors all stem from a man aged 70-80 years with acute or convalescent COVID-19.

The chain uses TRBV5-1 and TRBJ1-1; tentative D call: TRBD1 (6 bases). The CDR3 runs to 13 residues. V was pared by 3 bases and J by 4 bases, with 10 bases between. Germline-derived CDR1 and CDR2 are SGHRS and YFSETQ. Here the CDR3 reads CASSSPGATEAFF. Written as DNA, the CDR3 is TGCGCCAGCAGCTCCCCAGGGGCCACTGAAGCTTTCTTT.

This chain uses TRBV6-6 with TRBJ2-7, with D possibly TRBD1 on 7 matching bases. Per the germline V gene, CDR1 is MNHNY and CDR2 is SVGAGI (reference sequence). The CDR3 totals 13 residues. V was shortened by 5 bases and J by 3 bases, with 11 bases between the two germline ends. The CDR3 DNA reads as TGTGCCAGCAGTCCAGGGGGGAGCTACGAGCAGTACTTC. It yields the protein CASSPGGSYEQYF.

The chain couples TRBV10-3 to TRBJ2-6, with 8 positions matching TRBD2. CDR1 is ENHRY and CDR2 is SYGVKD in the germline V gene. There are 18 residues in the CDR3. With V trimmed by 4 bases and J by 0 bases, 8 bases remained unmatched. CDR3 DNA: TGTGCCATCAGTGTCGTCGGGGGGGTCATCTCTGGGGCCAACGTCCTGACTTTC. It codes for CAISVVGGVISGANVLTF.

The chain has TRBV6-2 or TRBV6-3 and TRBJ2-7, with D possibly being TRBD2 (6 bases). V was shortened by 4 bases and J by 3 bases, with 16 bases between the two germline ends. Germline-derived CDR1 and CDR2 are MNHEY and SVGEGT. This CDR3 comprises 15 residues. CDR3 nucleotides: TGTGCCAGCAGTTTAAGGGTAGCGGAGGACTACGAGCAGTACTTC. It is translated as CASSLRVAEDYEQYF.

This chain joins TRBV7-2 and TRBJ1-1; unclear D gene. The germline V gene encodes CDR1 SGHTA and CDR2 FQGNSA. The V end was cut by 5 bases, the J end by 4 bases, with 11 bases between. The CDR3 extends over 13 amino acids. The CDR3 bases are TGTGCCAGCAGCCCTAGGCGAGGCACTGAAGCTTTCTTT. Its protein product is CASSPRRGTEAFF.

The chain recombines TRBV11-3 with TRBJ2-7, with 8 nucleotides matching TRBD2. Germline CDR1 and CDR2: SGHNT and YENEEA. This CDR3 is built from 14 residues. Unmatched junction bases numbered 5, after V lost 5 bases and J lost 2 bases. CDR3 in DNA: TGTGCCAGCAGCCTAAACGGGGGGGCCTACGAGCAGTACTTC. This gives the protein CASSLNGGAYEQYF.

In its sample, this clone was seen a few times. CDR3: CASSFQGSSYNSPLHF. The CDR3 nucleotides are TGTGCCAGCAGCTTCCAGGGGAGCTCCTATAATTCACCCCTCCACTTT. The chain is built from TRBV7-2 and TRBJ1-6; maybe TRBD1 (6 bases). Between the trimmed V and J ends, which lost 3 bases and 0 bases, there was a span of 9 bases. This CDR3 has 16 amino acids. CDR1 and CDR2 (germline): SGHTA, FQGNSA.

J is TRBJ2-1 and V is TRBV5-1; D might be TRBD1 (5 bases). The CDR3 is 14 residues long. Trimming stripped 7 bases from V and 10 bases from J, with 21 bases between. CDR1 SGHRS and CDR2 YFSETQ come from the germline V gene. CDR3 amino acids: CASRIQGSNGEQFF. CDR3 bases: TGCGCCAGCCGAATCCAGGGTTCGAATGGGGAGCAGTTCTTC.

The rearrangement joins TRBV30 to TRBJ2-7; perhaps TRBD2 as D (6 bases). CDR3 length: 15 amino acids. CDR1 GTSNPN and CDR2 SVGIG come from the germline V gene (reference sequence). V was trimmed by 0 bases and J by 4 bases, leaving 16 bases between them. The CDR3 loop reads CAWSVGVRGGYEQYF. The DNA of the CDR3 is TGTGCCTGGAGTGTAGGGGTTCGTGGAGGGTACGAGCAGTACTTC.

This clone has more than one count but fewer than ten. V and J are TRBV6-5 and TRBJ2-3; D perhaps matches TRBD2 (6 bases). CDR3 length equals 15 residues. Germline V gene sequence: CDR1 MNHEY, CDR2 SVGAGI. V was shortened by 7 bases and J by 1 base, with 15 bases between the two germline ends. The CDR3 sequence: CASTLSGVGTDTQYF. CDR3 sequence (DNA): TGTGCCAGCACCCTATCGGGAGTAGGCACAGATACGCAGTATTTT.

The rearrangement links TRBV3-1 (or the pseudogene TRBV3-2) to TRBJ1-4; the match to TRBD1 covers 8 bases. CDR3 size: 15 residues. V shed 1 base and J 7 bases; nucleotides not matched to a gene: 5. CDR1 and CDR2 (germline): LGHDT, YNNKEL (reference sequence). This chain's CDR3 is CASSQVWQGAEKLFF. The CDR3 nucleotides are TGTGCCAGCAGCCAAGTTTGGCAGGGGGCTGAAAAACTGTTTTTT.

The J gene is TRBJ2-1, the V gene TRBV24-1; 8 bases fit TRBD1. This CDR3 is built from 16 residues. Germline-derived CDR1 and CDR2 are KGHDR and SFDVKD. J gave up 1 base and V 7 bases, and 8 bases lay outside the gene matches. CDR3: CATSGQGARSYNEQFF. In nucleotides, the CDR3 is TGTGCCACCAGCGGTCAGGGGGCGAGGTCCTACAATGAGCAGTTCTTC.

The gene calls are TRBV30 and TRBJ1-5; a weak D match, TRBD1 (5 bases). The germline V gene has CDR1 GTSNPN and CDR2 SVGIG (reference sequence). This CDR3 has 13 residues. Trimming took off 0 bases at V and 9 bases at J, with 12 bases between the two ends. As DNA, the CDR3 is TGTGCCTGGAGTGTAGGGGAGGGGAGGCCCCAGCATTTT. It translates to CAWSVGEGRPQHF.

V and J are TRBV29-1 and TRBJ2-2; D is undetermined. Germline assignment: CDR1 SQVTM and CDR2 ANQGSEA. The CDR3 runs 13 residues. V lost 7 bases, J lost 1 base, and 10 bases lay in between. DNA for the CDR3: TGCAGCGCTGCCCCACAGAACACCGGGGAGCTGTTTTTT. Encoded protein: CSAAPQNTGELFF.

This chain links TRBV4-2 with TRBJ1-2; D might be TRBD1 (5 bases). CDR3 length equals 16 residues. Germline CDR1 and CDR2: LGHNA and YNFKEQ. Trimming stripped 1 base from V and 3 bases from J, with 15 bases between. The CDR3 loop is CASSQVGGIGDYGYTF. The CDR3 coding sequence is TGTGCCAGCAGCCAAGTGGGGGGGATTGGGGACTATGGCTACACCTTC.

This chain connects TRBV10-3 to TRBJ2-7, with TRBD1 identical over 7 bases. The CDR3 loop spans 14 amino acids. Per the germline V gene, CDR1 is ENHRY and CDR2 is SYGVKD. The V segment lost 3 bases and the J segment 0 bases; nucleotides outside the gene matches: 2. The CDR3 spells CAISEDRDSYEQYF. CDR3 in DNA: TGTGCCATCAGTGAAGACAGGGACTCCTACGAGCAGTACTTC.

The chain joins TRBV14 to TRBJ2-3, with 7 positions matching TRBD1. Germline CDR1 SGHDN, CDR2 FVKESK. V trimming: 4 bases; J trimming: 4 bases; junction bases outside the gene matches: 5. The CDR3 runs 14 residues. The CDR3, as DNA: TGTGCCAGCAGCCTCCGACAGGGTGCAGATACGCAGTATTTT. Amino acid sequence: CASSLRQGADTQYF.

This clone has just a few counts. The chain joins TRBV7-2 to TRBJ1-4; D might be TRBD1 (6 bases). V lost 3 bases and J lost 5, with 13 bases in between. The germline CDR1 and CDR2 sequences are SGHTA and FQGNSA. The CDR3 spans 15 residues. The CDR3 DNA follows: TGTGCCAGCAGCTTTAGCAGGGGCGCAAATGAAAAACTGTTTTTT. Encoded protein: CASSFSRGANEKLFF.

The CDR3 sequence is CASSLLRNNEQFF. Here the CDR3 DNA reads TGTGCCAGCAGCTTACTCAGGAACAATGAGCAGTTCTTC. J is TRBJ2-1 and V is TRBV7-9; no clear D gene. Trimming pared 2 bases from V and 5 bases from J, leaving 7 bases between. Germline values: CDR1 SEHNR, CDR2 FQNEAQ (reference sequence). The CDR3 has 13 amino acids.

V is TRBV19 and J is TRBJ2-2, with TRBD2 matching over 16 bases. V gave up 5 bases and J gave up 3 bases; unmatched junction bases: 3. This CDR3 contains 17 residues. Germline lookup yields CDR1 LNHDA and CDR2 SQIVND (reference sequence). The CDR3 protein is CASSPGTSGGDTGELFF. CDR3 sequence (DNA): TGTGCCAGTAGTCCTGGGACTAGCGGGGGGGACACCGGGGAGCTGTTTTTT.

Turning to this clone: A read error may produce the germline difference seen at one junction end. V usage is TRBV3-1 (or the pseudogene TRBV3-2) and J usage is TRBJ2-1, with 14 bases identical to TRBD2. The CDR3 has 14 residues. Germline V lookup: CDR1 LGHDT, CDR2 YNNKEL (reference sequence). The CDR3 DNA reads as TGTGCCAGCAGCTCCAGGACTAGCGGGGGGCCCCCGGTCTTC. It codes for CASSSRTSGGPPVF.

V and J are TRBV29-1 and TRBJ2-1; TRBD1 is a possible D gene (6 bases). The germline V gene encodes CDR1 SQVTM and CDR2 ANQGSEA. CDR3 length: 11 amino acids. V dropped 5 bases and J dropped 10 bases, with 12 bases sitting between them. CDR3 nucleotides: TGCAGCGTTACAAAGGACAGCGAGCAGTTCTTC. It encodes CSVTKDSEQFF.